The sequence of this T cell receptor (beta chain) was determined in a study of immune heterogeneity within non-small cell lung tumors. Whole-study findings and limits: Clonotypes of T-cell receptor beta found at high frequency were largely distinct between individual patients. Both recurring identical dominant CDR3 beta clonotypes and site-unique high-frequency clones were observed across tumor sites within a patient.

Bulk tumor genomic DNA was the template, and each sample received about 600 ng. Surgical sampling yielded several biopsies per primary tumor (spaced far apart). Curative surgery was performed on patients who had untreated, newly diagnosed non-small cell lung cancer. The donors had newly diagnosed non-small cell lung cancer and underwent surgery intended to cure it. Note on this clonotype: Its matching antigen is unknown.

Amplification of the TCR beta CDR3 was achieved through multiplex PCR with 32 V and 13 J primers. Each CDR3 protein gets one entry after TCRdb re-called the multiplex PCR reads with MiXCR. The sample has around 11,000 distinct CDR3 sequences; around 30% are singletons. V was cut by 7 bases and J by 4 bases, with 13 bases left in between. Germline lookup yields CDR1 SNHLY and CDR2 FYNNEI. The CDR3 spans 13 residues. The TCR was taken from a woman between 45 and 60 years old with non-small cell lung cancer. The chain has TRBV2 and TRBJ1-1; no firm D call. Sequenced sample: lung tumor tissue. This chain's CDR3 is CASNQDLGTEAFF. As DNA, the CDR3 is TGTGCCAGCAACCAGGACCTCGGCACTGAAGCTTTCTTT. The full variable domain, its missing parts supplied by reference TRBV2 and TRBJ1-1, is EPEVTQTPSHQVTQMGQEVILRCVPISNHLYFYWYRQILGQKVEFLVSFYNNEISEKSEIFDDQFSVERPDGSNFTLKIRSTKLEDSAMYFCASNQDLGTEAFFGQGTRLTVV.